The 10 T cell receptor beta chains in this list originate from one sample, sequenced in a study of spatial heterogeneity in lung cancer. Time point reported: sample taken at primary tumor resection. Frozen PBMC, nontumor lung or tumor provided whole RNA, which was sequenced unsorted. TCRdb independently ran MiXCR on the 5' RACE reads; one entry per CDR3 protein. Among approximately 52,000 distinct CDR3 sequences listed, roughly 5% were seen once. The sequencing used PBMCs, collected at surgery. The origin of the receptors is a male donor with early-stage non-small cell lung cancer.

This clonotype occurred many times. The rearrangement joins TRBV20-1 to TRBJ2-3, with 9 bases aligning to TRBD2. Germline CDR1 reads DFQATT; CDR2 reads SNEGSKA (reference sequence). V trimming: 6 bases; J trimming: 2 bases; junction bases outside the gene matches: 6. The CDR3 is 14 amino acids. The CDR3 spells CSALTSGDTDTQYF. The CDR3 DNA sequence: TGCAGTGCGCTGACTAGCGGTGACACAGATACGCAGTATTTT.

This clonotype was counted at least ten times. This chain links TRBV12-3 or TRBV12-4 with TRBJ1-6, with D maybe TRBD1 (6 bases). The CDR3 is made up of 13 amino acids. V lost 7 bases and J 14 bases, leaving 18 bases between the germline ends. CDR3 loop: CASTLRGLQTLHF. The CDR3 nucleotides are TGTGCCAGCACACTCAGGGGCCTTCAAACCCTCCACTTT.

This clonotype was counted only a few times. The rearrangement joins TRBV7-8 to TRBJ1-6; D is unresolved. V was pared by 3 bases and J by 7 bases, with 7 bases between. CDR1 SGHVS and CDR2 FQNEAQ come from the germline V gene. The CDR3 is made up of 13 amino acids. The CDR3 protein is CASSFRTNSPLHF. The CDR3 DNA sequence: TGTGCCAGCAGCTTCCGAACCAATTCACCCCTCCACTTT.

This clonotype was observed at least ten times. The rearrangement joins TRBV20-1 to TRBJ2-3; 9 bases are shared with TRBD2. V dropped 1 base and J dropped 1; count of bases not matched to a gene: 9. The CDR3 has 17 amino acids. CDR1 and CDR2 from the germline V gene are DFQATT and SNEGSKA (reference sequence). CDR3 in amino acids: CSARGEGASGGTDTQYF. CDR3 coding DNA: TGCAGTGCTAGAGGGGAAGGGGCTAGCGGGGGCACAGATACGCAGTATTTT.

This clonotype was recorded many times. The genes are TRBV10-1 and TRBJ1-1; D call uncertain. The V gene's germline CDR1 is WNHNN and CDR2 SYGVQD (reference sequence). The CDR3 length is 16 residues. Trimming shortened V by 7 bases and J by 3 bases, and 21 bases separated the two germline ends. The CDR3 protein is CASIWSSGPWDTEAFF. The CDR3 nucleotides are TGCGCCAGCATTTGGTCGAGCGGACCATGGGACACTGAAGCTTTCTTT.

This clonotype was counted many times. This chain links TRBV5-6 with TRBJ2-7, with 8 bases that match TRBD2. With V trimmed by 2 bases and J by 0 bases, 7 bases remained unmatched. Germline V gene sequence: CDR1 SGHDT, CDR2 YYEEEE. The CDR3 spans 16 residues. As DNA, the CDR3 is TGTGCCAGCAGCTTAGCGGGCGGGAGGCGCTCCTACGAGCAGTACTTC. Translated, it gives CASSLAGGRRSYEQYF.

This clonotype appeared many times. This rearrangement joins TRBV29-1 to TRBJ2-3; D remains ambiguous. CDR3 length: 11 residues. Germline V gene lookup returns CDR1 SQVTM and CDR2 ANQGSEA. The V end lost 6 bases, the J end lost 3 bases, and 7 bases lay between the germline ends. CDR3 DNA: TGCAGCGTCGGAGTAACAGATACGCAGTATTTT. Residues: CSVGVTDTQYF.

This clonotype was found many times. The chain couples TRBV19 to TRBJ2-3, with 14 bases lining up with TRBD2. This CDR3 has 20 amino acids. Germline CDR1 reads LNHDA; CDR2 reads SQIVND (reference sequence). Trimming took 4 bases from V and 3 from J; bases not matched to a gene: 15. The CDR3 loop is CASSSEGPGLAGVATDTQYF. Here the CDR3 DNA reads TGTGCCAGTAGTAGCGAGGGACCGGGACTAGCGGGAGTCGCAACAGATACGCAGTATTTT.

This clonotype was seen many times. This chain uses TRBV7-2 with TRBJ2-3; D call uncertain. Germline CDR1 is SGHTA and CDR2 is FQGNSA. The V and J ends lost 1 base and 2 bases respectively, with 13 bases between them. The CDR3 contains 16 residues. Written as DNA, the CDR3 is TGTGCCAGCAGCTTAGTGGTCGGCAGCCCCACAGATACGCAGTATTTT. This codes for CASSLVVGSPTDTQYF.

This clonotype was seen repeatedly, ten times or more. This chain joins TRBV6-6 and TRBJ1-2, with D possibly TRBD1 on 5 matching bases. CDR3 size: 17 residues. The V end lost 5 bases, the J end lost 0 bases, and 19 bases lay between the germline ends. Germline lookup yields CDR1 MNHNY and CDR2 SVGAGI (reference sequence). CDR3 protein: CASSRTGTAYSNYGYTF. The CDR3 bases are TGTGCCAGCAGTCGAACCGGGACGGCCTATTCTAACTATGGCTACACCTTC.